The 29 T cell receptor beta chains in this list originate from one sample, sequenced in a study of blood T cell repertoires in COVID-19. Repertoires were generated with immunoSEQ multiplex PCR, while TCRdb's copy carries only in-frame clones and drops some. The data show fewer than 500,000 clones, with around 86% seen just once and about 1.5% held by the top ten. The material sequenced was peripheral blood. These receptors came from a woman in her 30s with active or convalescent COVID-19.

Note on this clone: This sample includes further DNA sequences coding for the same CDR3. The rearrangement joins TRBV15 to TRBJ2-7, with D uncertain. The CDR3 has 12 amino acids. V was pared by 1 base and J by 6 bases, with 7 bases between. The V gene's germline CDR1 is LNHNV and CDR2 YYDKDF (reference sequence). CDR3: CATSRVAGEQYF. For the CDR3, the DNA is TGTGCCACCAGCAGAGTGGCTGGCGAGCAGTACTTC.

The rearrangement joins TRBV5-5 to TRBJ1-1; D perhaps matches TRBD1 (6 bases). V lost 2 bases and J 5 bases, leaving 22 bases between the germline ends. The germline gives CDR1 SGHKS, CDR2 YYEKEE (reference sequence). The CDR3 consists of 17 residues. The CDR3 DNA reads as TGTGCCAGCAGCTTCCATCGGACAGAAACCTACCCGACTGAAGCTTTCTTT. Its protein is CASSFHRTETYPTEAFF.

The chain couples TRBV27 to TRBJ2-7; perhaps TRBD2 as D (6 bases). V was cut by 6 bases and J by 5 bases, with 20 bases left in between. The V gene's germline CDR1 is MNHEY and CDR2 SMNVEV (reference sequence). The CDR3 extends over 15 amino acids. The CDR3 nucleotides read TGTGCCAGCAGCCTAAGCGGGCAGGGAAGGGACGAGCAGTACTTC. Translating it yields CASSLSGQGRDEQYF.

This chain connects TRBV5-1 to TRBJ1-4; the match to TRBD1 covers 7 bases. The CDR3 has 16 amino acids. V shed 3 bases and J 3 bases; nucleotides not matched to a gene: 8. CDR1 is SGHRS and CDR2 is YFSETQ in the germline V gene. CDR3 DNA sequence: TGCGCCAGCAGCTACTACCAGACAGGGCCTAATGAAAAACTGTTTTTT. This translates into CASSYYQTGPNEKLFF.

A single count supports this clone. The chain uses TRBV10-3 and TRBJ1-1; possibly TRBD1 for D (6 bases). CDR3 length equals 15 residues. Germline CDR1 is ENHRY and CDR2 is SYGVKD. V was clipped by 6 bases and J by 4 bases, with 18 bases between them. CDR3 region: CAIRETGLGGTEAFF. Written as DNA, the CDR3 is TGTGCCATCAGGGAGACGGGCCTAGGGGGCACTGAAGCTTTCTTT.

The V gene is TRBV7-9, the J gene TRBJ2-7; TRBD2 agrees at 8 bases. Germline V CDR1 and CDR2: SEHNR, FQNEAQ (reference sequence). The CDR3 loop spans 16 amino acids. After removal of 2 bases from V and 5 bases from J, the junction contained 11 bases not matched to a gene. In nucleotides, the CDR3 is TGTGCCAGCAGCTTAAGCTTGGTTGGACTAGCCGACGAGCAGTACTTC. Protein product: CASSLSLVGLADEQYF.

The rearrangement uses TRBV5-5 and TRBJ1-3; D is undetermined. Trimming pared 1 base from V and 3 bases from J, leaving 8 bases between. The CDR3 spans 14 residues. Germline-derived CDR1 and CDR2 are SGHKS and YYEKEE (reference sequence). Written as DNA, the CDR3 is TGTGCCAGCAGCTTGATGGGAGATGGAAACACCATATATTTT. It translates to CASSLMGDGNTIYF.

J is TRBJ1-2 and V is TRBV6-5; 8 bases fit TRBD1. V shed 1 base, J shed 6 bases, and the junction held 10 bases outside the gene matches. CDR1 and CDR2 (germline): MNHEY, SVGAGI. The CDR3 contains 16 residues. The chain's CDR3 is CASSYLPHSGGHGYTF. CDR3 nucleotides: TGTGCCAGCAGTTACTTACCCCACTCAGGGGGCCATGGCTACACCTTC.

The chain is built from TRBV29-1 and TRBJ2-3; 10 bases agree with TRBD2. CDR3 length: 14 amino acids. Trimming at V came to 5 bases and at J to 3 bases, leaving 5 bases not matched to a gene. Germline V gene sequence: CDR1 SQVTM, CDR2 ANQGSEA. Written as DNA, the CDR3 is TGCAGCGTTAACTTAGCGGGAGGAACAGATACGCAGTATTTT. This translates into CSVNLAGGTDTQYF.

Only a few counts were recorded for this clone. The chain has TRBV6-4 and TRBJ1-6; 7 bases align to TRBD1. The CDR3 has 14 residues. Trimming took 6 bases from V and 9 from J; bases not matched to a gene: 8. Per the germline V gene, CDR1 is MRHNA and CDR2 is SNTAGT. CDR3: CASSDREGSSPLHF. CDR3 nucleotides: TGTGCCAGCAGCGACAGGGAGGGGAGTTCACCCCTCCACTTT.

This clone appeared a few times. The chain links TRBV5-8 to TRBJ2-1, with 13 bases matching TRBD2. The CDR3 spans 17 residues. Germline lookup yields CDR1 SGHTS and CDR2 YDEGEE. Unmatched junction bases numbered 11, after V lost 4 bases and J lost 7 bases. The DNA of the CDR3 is TGTGCCAGCAGCCCACGGACTAGCGGGAGCTATTGGAATGAGCAGTTCTTC. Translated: CASSPRTSGSYWNEQFF.

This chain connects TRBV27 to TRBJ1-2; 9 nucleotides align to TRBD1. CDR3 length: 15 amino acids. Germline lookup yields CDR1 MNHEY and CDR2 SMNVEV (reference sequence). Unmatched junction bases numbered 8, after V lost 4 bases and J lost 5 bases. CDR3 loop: CASSSPGQGNYGYTF. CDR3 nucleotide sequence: TGTGCCAGCAGTTCCCCGGGACAGGGTAATTATGGCTACACCTTC.

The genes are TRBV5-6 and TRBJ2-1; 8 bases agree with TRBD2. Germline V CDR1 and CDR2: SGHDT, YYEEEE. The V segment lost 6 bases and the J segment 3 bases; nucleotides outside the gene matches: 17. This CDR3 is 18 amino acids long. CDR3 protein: CASNPSLGAGVRYNEQFF. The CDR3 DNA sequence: TGTGCCAGCAACCCCAGTCTTGGAGCGGGAGTACGCTACAATGAGCAGTTCTTC.

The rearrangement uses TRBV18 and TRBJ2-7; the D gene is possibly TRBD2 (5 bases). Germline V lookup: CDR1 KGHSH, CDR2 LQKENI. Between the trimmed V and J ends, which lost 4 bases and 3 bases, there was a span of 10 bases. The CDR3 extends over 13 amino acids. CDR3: CASSLPGNYEQYF. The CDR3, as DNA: TGTGCCAGCTCACTTCCGGGAAACTACGAGCAGTACTTC.

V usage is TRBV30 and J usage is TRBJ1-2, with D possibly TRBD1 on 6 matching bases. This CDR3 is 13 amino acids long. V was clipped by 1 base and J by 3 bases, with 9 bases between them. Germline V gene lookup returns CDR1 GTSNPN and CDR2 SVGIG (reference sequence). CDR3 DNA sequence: TGTGCCTGGAGTGGGGGGACACACTATGGCTACACCTTC. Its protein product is CAWSGGTHYGYTF.

The CDR3, as DNA: TGTGCCAGCAGCTACCCAAAAATGCAGGGGAACACTGAAGCTTTCTTT. Translated: CASSYPKMQGNTEAFF. The V and J genes are TRBV6-6 and TRBJ1-1; possibly TRBD1 for D (5 bases). The length of the CDR3 is 16 residues. V lost 6 bases and J lost 1, with 18 bases in between. Germline-derived CDR1 and CDR2 are MNHNY and SVGAGI (reference sequence).

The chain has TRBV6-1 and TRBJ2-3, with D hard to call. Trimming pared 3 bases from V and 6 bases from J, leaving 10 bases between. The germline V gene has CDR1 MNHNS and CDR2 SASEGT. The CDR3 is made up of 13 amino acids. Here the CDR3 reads CASSEVRADTQYF. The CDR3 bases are TGTGCCAGCAGTGAGGTCCGAGCTGATACGCAGTATTTT.

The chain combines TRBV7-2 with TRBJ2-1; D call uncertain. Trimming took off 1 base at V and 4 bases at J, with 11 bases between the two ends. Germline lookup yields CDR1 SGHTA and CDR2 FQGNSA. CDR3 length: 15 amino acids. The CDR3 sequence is CASSLVGGAYNEQFF. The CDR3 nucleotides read TGTGCCAGCAGCTTAGTTGGCGGCGCTTACAATGAGCAGTTCTTC. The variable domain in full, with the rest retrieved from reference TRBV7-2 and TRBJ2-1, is GAGVSQSPSNKVTEKGKDVELRCDPISGHTALYWYRQSLGQGLEFLIYFQGNSAPDKSGLPSDRFSAERTGGSVSTLTIQRTQQEDSAVYLCASSLVGGAYNEQFFGPGTRLTVL.

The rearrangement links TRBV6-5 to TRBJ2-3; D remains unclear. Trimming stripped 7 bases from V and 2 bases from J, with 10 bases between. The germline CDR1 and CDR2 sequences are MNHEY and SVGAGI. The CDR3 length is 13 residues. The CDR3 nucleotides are TGTGCCAGCAACGACATGTTCACAGATACGCAGTATTTT. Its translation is CASNDMFTDTQYF.

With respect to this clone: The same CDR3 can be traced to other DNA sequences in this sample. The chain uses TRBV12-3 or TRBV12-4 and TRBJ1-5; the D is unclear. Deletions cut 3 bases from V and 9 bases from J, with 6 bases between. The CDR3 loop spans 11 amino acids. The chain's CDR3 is CASSFGSPQHF. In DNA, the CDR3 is TGTGCCAGCAGTTTTGGCTCGCCCCAGCATTTT.

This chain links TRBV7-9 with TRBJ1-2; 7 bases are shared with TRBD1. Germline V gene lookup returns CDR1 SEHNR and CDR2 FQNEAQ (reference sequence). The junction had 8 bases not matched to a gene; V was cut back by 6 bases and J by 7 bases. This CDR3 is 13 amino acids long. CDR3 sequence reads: CASRLTGDAGYTF. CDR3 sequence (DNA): TGTGCCAGCAGATTAACAGGGGATGCTGGCTACACCTTC.

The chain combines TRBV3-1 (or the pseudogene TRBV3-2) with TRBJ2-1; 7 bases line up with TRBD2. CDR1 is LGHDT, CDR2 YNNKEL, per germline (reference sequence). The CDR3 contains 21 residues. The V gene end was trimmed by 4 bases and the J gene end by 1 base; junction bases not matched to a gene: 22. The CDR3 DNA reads TGTGCCAGCAGCCGGTCCCCCGGGACTACAATGGGCCGAGGGTCCTACAATGAGCAGTTCTTC. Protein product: CASSRSPGTTMGRGSYNEQFF.

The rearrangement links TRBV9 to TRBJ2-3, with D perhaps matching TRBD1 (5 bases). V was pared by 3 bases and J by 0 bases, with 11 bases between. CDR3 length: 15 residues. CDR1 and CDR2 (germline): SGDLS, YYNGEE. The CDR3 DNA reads TGTGCCAGCAGCGCCAGGGCGTCTAGCACAGATACGCAGTATTTT. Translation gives CASSARASSTDTQYF. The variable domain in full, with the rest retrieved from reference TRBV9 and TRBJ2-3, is DSGVTQTPKHLITATGQRVTLRCSPRSGDLSVYWYQQSLDQGLQFLIQYYNGEERAKGNILERFSAQQFPDLHSELNLSSLELGDSALYFCASSARASSTDTQYFGPGTRLTVL.

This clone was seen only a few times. The CDR3 reads CASSIQGDGTNEKLFF. The CDR3, as DNA: TGTGCCAGTAGTATTCAGGGGGATGGAACTAATGAAAAACTGTTTTTT. The V call is TRBV19, the J call TRBJ1-4; 7 bases are a match to TRBD1. V dropped 3 bases and J dropped 1; count of bases not matched to a gene: 5. The CDR3 runs 16 residues. In germline, CDR1 is LNHDA, CDR2 SQIVND (reference sequence).

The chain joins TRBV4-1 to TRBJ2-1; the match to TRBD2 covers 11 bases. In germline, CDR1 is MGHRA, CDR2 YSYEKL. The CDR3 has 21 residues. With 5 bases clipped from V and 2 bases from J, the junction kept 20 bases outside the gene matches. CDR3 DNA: TGCGCCAGCAGCGAAAAAGCACGAGCTAGCGGGGGGCACCTTGCCTACAATGAGCAGTTCTTC. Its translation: CASSEKARASGGHLAYNEQFF.

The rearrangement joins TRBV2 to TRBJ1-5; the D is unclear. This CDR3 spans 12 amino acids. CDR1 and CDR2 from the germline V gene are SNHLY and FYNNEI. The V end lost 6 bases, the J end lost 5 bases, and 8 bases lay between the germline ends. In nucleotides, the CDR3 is TGTGCCAGCAGACTCCTGGATCAGCCCCAGCATTTT. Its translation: CASRLLDQPQHF.

Written as DNA, the CDR3 is TGTGCCAGCAGCGACCGGACAGGGGGAACGACTGGGGCCAACGTCCTGACTTTC. Amino acids: CASSDRTGGTTGANVLTF. The J gene is TRBJ2-6, the V gene TRBV21-1; TRBD1 is the table's D call and was not checked against the DNA. TRBV21-1 is shown as a pseudogene. The CDR3 runs 18 residues.

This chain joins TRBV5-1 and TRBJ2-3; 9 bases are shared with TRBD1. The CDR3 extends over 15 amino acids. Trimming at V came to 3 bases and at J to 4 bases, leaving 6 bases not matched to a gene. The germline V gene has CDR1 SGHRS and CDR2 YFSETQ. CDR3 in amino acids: CASSSTTGGPDTQYF. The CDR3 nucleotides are TGCGCCAGCAGCTCGACAACAGGGGGCCCAGATACGCAGTATTTT.

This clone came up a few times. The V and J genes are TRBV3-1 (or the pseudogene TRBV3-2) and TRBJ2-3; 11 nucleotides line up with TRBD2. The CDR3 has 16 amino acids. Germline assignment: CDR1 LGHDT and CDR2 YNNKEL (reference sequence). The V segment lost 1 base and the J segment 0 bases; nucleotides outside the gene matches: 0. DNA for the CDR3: TGTGCCAGCAGCCAAGGACTAGCGGGGAGCACAGATACGCAGTATTTT. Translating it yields CASSQGLAGSTDTQYF.